The present T cell receptor (beta chain) was sequenced within a study of CD8 T cells in ankylosing spondylitis. Study-level points and caveats: A TCR beta motif made of eight highly homologous variants seemed typical of ankylosing spondylitis blood. Significant enrichment of disease-linked clones was reportedly seen in matched ankylosing spondylitis synovial fluid.

CDR3 length: 15 residues. V shed 3 bases and J 4 bases; nucleotides not matched to a gene: 1. From germline, CDR1 is KGHSH and CDR2 LQKENI. This clonotype has more than one count but fewer than ten. The target antigen is unknown. Quantitative 5'-RACE with molecular barcodes generated TCR beta libraries. A single record per CDR3 protein comes from TCRdb applying MiXCR to the 5' RACE reads. In the table there are about 800,000 distinct CDR3 sequences, about 10% of which are singletons. The chain joins TRBV18 to TRBJ2-5; 14 positions agree with TRBD2. The sequenced sample was blood, either unsorted or a sorted T cell fraction (not recorded which). This sequence originates from a male donor with ankylosing spondylitis. This CDR3 is CASSPGTSGRETQYF. CDR3 DNA sequence: TGTGCCAGCTCACCGGGGACTAGCGGGAGAGAGACCCAGTACTTC.